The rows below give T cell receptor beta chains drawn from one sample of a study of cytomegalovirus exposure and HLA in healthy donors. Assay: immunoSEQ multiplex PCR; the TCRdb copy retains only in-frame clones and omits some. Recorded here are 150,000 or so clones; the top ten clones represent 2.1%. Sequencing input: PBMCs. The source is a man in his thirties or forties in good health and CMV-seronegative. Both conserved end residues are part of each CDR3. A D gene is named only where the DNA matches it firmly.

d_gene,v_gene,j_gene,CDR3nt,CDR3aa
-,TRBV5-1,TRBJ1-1,TGCGCCAGCAGCTCCACCCGACAGGACACTGAAGCTTTCTTT,CASSSTRQDTEAFF
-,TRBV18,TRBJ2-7,TGTGCCAGCTCACCAAGGGCTCGGGACTCCTACGAGCAGTACTTC,CASSPRARDSYEQYF
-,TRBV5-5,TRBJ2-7,TGTGCCAGCAGCTTTTGGACGGGAGACGAGCAGTACTTC,CASSFWTGDEQYF
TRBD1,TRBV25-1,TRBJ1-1,TGTGCCAGCAGGGAAGACAGGGGGAACACTGAAGCTTTCTTT,CASREDRGNTEAFF
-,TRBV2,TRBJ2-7,TGTGCCTGCGTAGAGGGTTTGCCCTACGAGCAGTACTTC,CACVEGLPYEQYF
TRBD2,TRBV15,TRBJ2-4,TGTGCCACCAGCAGATCCAGCGGGGGGGGGAGGGAAAACATTCAGTACTTC,CATSRSSGGGRENIQYF
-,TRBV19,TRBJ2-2,TGTGCCAGTAGTCCATGGGACAAGTATCACACCGGGGAGCTGTTTTTT,CASSPWDKYHTGELFF
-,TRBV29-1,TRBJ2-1,TGCAGCGTTGATAAGTTGACGGGAGTTGGGAATGAGCAGTTCTTC,CSVDKLTGVGNEQFF
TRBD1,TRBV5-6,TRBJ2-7,TGTGCCAGCAGCTTCGAGGGACAGGGGGTCTACGAGCAGTACTTC,CASSFEGQGVYEQYF
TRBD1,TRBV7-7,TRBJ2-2,TGTGCCAGCGGGACAGGGGTCACCGGGGAGCTGTTTTTT,CASGTGVTGELFF
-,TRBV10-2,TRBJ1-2,TGCGCCAGCAGACAGAGACAGCTCTATGGCTACACCTTC,CASRQRQLYGYTF
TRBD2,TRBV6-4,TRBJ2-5,TGTGCCAGCAGCCCCGGGACTAGCTGGGAGACCCAGTACTTC,CASSPGTSWETQYF
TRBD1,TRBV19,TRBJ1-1,TGTGCCAGTCTCTCCTATGGGGCAGGGGGCACTGAAGCTTTCTTT,CASLSYGAGGTEAFF
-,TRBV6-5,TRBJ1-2,TGTGCCAGCAGTTCCCTATCGCGTGGGGGGGATCAAACCTTC,CASSSLSRGGDQTF
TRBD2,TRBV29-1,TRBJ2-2,TGCAGCGTTGACGCGAGTAGCGGGGGTACGAACACCGGGGAGCTGTTTTTT,CSVDASSGGTNTGELFF
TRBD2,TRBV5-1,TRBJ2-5,TGCGCCAGCAGCCGGGATAAGCGGGGAGGGGCGGAGACCCAGTACTTC,CASSRDKRGGAETQYF
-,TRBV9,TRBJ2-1,TGTGCCAGCAGCCGGGACTCCTACAATGAGCAGTTCTTC,CASSRDSYNEQFF
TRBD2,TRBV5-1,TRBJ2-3,TGCGCCAGCAGCCGCCACCCTAGCGGGAGCGGAGGAGATACGCAGTATTTT,CASSRHPSGSGGDTQYF
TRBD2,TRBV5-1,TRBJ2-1,TGCGCCAGCAGCTTGGCCGGGACTAGCGGGACGGGTGAGCAGTTCTTC,CASSLAGTSGTGEQFF
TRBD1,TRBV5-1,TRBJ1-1,TGCGCCAGCAGCTTAGGAACAGGGGGCAATGAAGCTTTCTTT,CASSLGTGGNEAFF
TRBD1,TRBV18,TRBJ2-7,TGTGCCAGCAACCCAGGACAGGCAACCTACGAGCAGTACTTC,CASNPGQATYEQYF
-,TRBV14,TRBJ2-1,TGTGCCAGCAGCCAAGACCATCGGGGGGCGTCCTACAATGAGCAGTTCTTC,CASSQDHRGASYNEQFF
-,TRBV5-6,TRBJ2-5,TGTGCCAGCAGCTTGGCTGAGACCCAGTACTTC,CASSLAETQYF
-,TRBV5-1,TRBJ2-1,TGCGCCAGCAGGGCACAGGTTAGCTCCTACAATGAGCAGTTCTTC,CASRAQVSSYNEQFF
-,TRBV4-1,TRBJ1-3,TGCGCCAGCAGCCGGACATCCCGCACCACCATATATTTT,CASSRTSRTTIYF
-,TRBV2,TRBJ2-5,TGTGCCAGCAGTGAAGCGGCAGAGACCCAGTACTTC,CASSEAAETQYF
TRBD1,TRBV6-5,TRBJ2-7,TGTGCCAGCAGTTACTCGGGACAGGGCACCTACGAGCAGTACTTC,CASSYSGQGTYEQYF
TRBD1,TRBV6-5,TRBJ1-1,TGTGCCAGCAGTTATTCGACAGGGGGCACTGAAGCTTTCTTT,CASSYSTGGTEAFF
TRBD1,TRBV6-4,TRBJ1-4,TGTGCCAGCAGCCAGGGGACAGTTAATGAAAAACTGTTTTTT,CASSQGTVNEKLFF
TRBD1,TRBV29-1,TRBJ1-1,TGCAGCGTTGAAGGAGGGGGCGCGGACACTGAAGCTTTCTTT,CSVEGGGADTEAFF
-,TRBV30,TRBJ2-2,TGTGCCTGGGGGGAGAGGACTTCGGCCGGGGAGCTGTTTTTT,CAWGERTSAGELFF
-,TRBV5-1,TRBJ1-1,TGCGCCAGCAGCTTGGAGGGCGGGGCTGAAGGAGCTTTCTTT,CASSLEGGAEGAFF
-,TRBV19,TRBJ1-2,TGTGCCACCTACAGTTCCTGGACGGCACAGGGCGGCTATGGCTACACCTTC,CATYSSWTAQGGYGYTF
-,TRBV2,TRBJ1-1,TGTGCCAGCAACCCATCGACAGGCGGCACTGAAGCTTTCTTT,CASNPSTGGTEAFF
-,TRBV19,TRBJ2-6,TGTGCCAGTAGCCCCACAGGGTTGGGTGGGGCCAACGTCCTGACTTTC,CASSPTGLGGANVLTF
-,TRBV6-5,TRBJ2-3,TGTGCGGTCCAGGGAACCACAGATACGCAGTATTTT,CAVQGTTDTQYF
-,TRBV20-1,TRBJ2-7,TGCAGTGTTAGCGGACTTTACGAGCAGTACTTC,CSVSGLYEQYF
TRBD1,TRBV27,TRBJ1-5,TGTGCCAGCTGGGGACAGGGGGCAAACCAGCCCCAGCATTTT,CASWGQGANQPQHF